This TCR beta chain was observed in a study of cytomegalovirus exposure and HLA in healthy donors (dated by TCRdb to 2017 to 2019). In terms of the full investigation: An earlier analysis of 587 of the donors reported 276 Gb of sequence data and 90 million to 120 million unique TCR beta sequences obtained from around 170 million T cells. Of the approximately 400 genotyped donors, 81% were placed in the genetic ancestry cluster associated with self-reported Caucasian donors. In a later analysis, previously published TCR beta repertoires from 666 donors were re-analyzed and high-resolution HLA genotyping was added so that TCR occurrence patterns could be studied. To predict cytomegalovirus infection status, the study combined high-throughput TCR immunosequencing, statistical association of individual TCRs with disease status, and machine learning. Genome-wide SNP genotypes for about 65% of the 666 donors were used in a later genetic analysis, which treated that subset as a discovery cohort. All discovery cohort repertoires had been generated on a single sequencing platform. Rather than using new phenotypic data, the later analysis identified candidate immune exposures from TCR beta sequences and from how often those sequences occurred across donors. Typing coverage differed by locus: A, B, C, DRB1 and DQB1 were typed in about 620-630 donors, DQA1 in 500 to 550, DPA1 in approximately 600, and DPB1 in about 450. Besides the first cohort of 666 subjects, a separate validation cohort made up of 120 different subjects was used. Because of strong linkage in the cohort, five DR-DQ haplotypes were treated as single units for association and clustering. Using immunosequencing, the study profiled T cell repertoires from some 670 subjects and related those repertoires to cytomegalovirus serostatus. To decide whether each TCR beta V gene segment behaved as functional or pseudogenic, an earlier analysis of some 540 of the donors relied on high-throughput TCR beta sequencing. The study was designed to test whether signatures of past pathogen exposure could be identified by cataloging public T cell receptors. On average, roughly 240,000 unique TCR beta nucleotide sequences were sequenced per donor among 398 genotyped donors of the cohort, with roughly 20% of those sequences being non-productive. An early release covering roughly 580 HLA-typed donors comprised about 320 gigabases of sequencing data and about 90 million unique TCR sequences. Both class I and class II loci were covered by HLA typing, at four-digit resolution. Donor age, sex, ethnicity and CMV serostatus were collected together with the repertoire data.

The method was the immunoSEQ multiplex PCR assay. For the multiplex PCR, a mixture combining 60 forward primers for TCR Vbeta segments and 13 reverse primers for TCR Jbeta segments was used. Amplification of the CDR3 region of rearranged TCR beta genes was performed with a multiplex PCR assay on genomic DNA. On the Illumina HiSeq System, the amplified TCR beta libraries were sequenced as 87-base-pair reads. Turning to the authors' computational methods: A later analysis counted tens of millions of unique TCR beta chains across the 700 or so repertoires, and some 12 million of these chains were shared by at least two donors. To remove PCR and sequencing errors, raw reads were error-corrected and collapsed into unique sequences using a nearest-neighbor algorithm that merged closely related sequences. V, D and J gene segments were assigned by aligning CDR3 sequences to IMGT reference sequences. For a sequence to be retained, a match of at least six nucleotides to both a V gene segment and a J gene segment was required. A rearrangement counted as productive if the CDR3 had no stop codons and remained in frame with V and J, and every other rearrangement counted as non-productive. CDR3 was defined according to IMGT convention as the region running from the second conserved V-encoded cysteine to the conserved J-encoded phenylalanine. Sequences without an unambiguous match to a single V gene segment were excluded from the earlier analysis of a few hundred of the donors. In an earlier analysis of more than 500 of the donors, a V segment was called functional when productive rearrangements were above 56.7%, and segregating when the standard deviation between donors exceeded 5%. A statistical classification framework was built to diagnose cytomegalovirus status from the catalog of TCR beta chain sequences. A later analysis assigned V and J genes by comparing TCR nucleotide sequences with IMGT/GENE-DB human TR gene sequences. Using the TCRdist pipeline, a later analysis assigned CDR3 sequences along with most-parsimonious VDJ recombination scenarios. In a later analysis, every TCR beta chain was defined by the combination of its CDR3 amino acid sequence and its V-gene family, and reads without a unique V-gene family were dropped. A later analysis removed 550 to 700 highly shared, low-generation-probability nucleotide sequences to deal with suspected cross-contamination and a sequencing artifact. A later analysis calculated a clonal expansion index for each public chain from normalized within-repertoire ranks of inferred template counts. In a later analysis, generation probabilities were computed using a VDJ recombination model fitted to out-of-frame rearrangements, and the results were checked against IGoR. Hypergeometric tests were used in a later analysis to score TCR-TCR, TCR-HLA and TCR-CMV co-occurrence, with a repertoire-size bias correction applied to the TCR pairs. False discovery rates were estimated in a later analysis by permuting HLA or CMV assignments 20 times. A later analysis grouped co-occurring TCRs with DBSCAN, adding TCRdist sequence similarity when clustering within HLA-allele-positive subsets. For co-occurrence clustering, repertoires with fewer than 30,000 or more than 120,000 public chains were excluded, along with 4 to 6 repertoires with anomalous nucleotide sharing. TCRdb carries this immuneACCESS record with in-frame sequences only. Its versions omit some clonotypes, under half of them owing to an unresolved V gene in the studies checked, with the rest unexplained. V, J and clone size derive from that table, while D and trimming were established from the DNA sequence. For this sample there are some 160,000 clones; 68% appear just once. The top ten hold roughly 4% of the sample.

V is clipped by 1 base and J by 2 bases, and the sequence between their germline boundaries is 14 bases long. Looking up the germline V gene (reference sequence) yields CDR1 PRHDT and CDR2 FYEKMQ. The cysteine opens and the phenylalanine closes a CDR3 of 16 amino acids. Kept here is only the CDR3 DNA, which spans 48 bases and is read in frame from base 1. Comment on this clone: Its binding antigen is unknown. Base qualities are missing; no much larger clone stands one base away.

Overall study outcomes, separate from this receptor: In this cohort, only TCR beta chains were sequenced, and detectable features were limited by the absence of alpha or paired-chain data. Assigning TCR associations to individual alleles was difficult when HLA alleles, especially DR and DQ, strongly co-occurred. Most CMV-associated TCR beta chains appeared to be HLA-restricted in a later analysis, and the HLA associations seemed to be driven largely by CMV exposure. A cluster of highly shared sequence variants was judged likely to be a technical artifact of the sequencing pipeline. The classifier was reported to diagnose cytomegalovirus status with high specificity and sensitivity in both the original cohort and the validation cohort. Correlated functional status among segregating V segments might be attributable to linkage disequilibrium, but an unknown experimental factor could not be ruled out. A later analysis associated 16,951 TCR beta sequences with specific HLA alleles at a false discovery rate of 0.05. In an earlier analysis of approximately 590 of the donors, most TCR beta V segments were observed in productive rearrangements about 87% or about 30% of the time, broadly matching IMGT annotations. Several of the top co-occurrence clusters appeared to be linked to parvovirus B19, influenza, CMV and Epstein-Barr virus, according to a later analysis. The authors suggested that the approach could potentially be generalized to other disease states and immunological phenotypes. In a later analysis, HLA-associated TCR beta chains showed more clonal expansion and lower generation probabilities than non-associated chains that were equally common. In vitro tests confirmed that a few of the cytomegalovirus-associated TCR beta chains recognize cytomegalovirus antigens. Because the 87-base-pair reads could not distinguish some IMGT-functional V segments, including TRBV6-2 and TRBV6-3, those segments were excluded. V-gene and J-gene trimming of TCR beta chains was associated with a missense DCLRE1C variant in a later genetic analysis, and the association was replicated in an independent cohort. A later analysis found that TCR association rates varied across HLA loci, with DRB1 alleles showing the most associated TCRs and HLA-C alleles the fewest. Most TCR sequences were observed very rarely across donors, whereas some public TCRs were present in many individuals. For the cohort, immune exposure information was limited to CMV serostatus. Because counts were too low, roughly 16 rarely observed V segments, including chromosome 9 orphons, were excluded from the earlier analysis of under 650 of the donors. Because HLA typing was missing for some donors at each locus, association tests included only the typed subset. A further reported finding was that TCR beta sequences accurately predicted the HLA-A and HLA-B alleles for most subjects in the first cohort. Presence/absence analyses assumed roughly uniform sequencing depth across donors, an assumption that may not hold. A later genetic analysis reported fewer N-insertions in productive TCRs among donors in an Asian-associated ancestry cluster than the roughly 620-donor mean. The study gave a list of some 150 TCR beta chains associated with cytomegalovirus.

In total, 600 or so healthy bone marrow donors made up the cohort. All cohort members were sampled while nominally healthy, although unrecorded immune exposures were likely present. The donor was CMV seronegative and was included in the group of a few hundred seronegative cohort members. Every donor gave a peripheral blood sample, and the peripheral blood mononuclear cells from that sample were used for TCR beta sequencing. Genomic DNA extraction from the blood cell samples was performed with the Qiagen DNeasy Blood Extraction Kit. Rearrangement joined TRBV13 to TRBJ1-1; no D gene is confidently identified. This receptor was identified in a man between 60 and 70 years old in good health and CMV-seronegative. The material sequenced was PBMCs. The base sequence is TGTGCCAGCAGCTTAGCCTACGAAATTCTAAACACTGAAGCTTTCTTT. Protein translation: CASSLAYEILNTEAFF.